Listed below are T cell receptor beta chains from one sample, sequenced in a study of cytomegalovirus exposure and HLA in healthy donors. Data came from immunoSEQ multiplex PCR; TCRdb stores just in-frame clones and leaves some out. This sample has 99,000 or so clones; about 70% occur once, and the top ten carry approximately 3%. Sequenced input: PBMCs. The source is a man aged 25 to 40 in good health and CMV-seronegative. CDR3s include the opening cysteine and the closing phenylalanine or tryptophan. The D gene is left open where the match is weak. A clone size is listed for some rows: how often the clone was seen (once, few, many), or a class if it is expanded.

clone size: NA; D gene: TRBD2; J gene: TRBJ2-1; V gene: TRBV28; CDR3 protein: CASSYQREGRNEQFF; CDR3 DNA: TGTGCCAGCAGTTACCAGCGGGAGGGCCGGAATGAGCAGTTCTTC
clone size: NA; D gene: TRBD2; J gene: TRBJ2-7; V gene: TRBV5-4; CDR3 protein: CASSFGGTSAYEQYF; CDR3 DNA: TGTGCCAGCAGCTTCGGGGGGACTAGCGCCTACGAGCAGTACTTC
clone size: NA; D gene: TRBD2; J gene: TRBJ2-3; V gene: TRBV27; CDR3 protein: CASGYTLAGGSDTQYF; CDR3 DNA: TGTGCCAGCGGCTACACACTAGCGGGAGGGTCAGATACGCAGTATTTT
clone size: few; D gene: NA; J gene: TRBJ1-1; V gene: TRBV7-2; CDR3 protein: CASRAGGEAFF; CDR3 DNA: TGTGCCAGCCGCGCTGGCGGTGAAGCTTTCTTT
clone size: NA; D gene: TRBD1; J gene: TRBJ1-5; V gene: TRBV28; CDR3 protein: CASSFNLPTGGQPQHF; CDR3 DNA: TGTGCCAGCAGTTTCAATCTACCGACAGGGGGTCAGCCCCAGCATTTT
clone size: NA; D gene: NA; J gene: TRBJ1-5; V gene: TRBV7-2; CDR3 protein: CASSLDPPGGSGQPQHF; CDR3 DNA: TGTGCCAGCAGCTTGGACCCACCCGGGGGAAGCGGTCAGCCCCAGCATTTT
clone size: once; D gene: NA; J gene: TRBJ1-1; V gene: TRBV2; CDR3 protein: CASGAGHLNTEAFF; CDR3 DNA: TGTGCCAGCGGCGCAGGACACCTGAACACTGAAGCTTTCTTT
clone size: NA; D gene: TRBD1; J gene: TRBJ2-7; V gene: TRBV6-5; CDR3 protein: CASSLKTGAREQYF; CDR3 DNA: TGTGCCAGCTCCCTGAAGACAGGGGCGAGGGAGCAGTACTTC
clone size: NA; D gene: TRBD2; J gene: TRBJ2-2; V gene: TRBV18; CDR3 protein: CASSSLAGDTGELFF; CDR3 DNA: TGTGCCAGCTCAAGTCTAGCGGGAGACACCGGGGAGCTGTTTTTT
clone size: NA; D gene: NA; J gene: TRBJ1-1; V gene: TRBV10-3; CDR3 protein: CAIRRGLNTEAFF; CDR3 DNA: TGTGCCATCAGGCGGGGCTTGAACACTGAAGCTTTCTTT
clone size: NA; D gene: NA; J gene: TRBJ1-2; V gene: TRBV5-6; CDR3 protein: CASRHRGSNYGYTF; CDR3 DNA: TGTGCCAGCAGACATAGGGGGTCTAACTATGGCTACACCTTC
clone size: NA; D gene: NA; J gene: TRBJ2-2; V gene: TRBV4-1; CDR3 protein: CASSQDSSGTLAGELFF; CDR3 DNA: TGCGCCAGCAGCCAAGATTCTTCCGGGACTCTGGCCGGGGAGCTGTTTTTT
clone size: NA; D gene: TRBD2; J gene: TRBJ2-3; V gene: TRBV5-8; CDR3 protein: CASFSSGTSTDTQYF; CDR3 DNA: TGTGCCAGCTTTTCTAGCGGGACTAGCACAGATACGCAGTATTTT